This is a list of T cell receptor beta chains from one sample in a study of identical twins. MiXCR was run by TCRdb on the 5' RACE reads, yielding one entry per CDR3 protein. Among 1.5 million to 2 million distinct CDR3 sequences listed, about 32% were seen once. The specimen was cord blood. The receptors were sampled from a newborn girl in good health. CDR3s include the opening cysteine and the closing phenylalanine or tryptophan. Each record gives: J gene, V gene, clone size, CDR3 length, D gene, CDR3 DNA, CDR3 protein. D genes are given only for firm matches. Rows may omit the clone size; those that give it use once, few, many or a size class.

j_gene: TRBJ2-1
v_gene: TRBV11-2
abundance: NA
len: 17
d_gene: TRBD2
CDR3nt: TGTGCCAGCAGCAAAAGCCCTAGCGGGAAGGGGACAAATGAGCAGTTCTTC
CDR3aa: CASSKSPSGKGTNEQFF

j_gene: TRBJ1-2
v_gene: TRBV20-1
abundance: NA
len: 14
d_gene: NA
CDR3nt: TGCAGTGCCGGTACTGAGGGGGGTAACTATGGCTACACCTTC
CDR3aa: CSAGTEGGNYGYTF

j_gene: TRBJ2-3
v_gene: TRBV4-2
abundance: few
len: 19
d_gene: TRBD2
CDR3nt: TGTGCCAGCAGCCAAGAGAGGGGACTAGCGGGGTTTTCTACAGATACGCAGTATTTT
CDR3aa: CASSQERGLAGFSTDTQYF

j_gene: TRBJ1-2
v_gene: TRBV6-5
abundance: few
len: 14
d_gene: TRBD1
CDR3nt: TGTGCCAGCAGTACAGGGGGCCCCTTCTATGGCTACACCTTC
CDR3aa: CASSTGGPFYGYTF

j_gene: TRBJ2-3
v_gene: TRBV28
abundance: NA
len: 13
d_gene: NA
CDR3nt: TGTGCCAGCAGTCGACAGGTCACAGGTACGCAGTATTTT
CDR3aa: CASSRQVTGTQYF

j_gene: TRBJ2-7
v_gene: TRBV30
abundance: NA
len: 13
d_gene: TRBD1
CDR3nt: TGTGCCTGGGGGCAGGGGGCGGTTCTCGAGCAGTACTTC
CDR3aa: CAWGQGAVLEQYF

j_gene: TRBJ2-1
v_gene: TRBV10-3
abundance: NA
len: 14
d_gene: TRBD1
CDR3nt: TGTGCCATCAGTGAGGGGACAGGGAACAATGAGCAGTTCTTC
CDR3aa: CAISEGTGNNEQFF

j_gene: TRBJ2-2
v_gene: TRBV28
abundance: NA
len: 13
d_gene: NA
CDR3nt: TGTGCCAGCCTAACACCGAACACCGGGGAGCTGTTTTTT
CDR3aa: CASLTPNTGELFF

j_gene: TRBJ2-3
v_gene: TRBV20-1
abundance: NA
len: 14
d_gene: TRBD2
CDR3nt: TGCAGTGCTGGACTAGCGGGGGCCCAGGATACGCAGTATTTT
CDR3aa: CSAGLAGAQDTQYF

j_gene: TRBJ1-1
v_gene: TRBV28
abundance: many
len: 15
d_gene: TRBD1
CDR3nt: TGTGCCAGCAGTACCGAAACAGGGGTGAACACTGAAGCTTTCTTT
CDR3aa: CASSTETGVNTEAFF

j_gene: TRBJ1-5
v_gene: TRBV20-1
abundance: NA
len: 13
d_gene: TRBD1
CDR3nt: TGCAGTGCTAGGGGACAGCGGGATCAGCCCCAGCATTTT
CDR3aa: CSARGQRDQPQHF

j_gene: TRBJ2-1
v_gene: TRBV4-1
abundance: NA
len: 15
d_gene: TRBD2
CDR3nt: TGCGCCAGCAGCCTCGGGACTAGCGGATGGAATGAGCAGTTCTTC
CDR3aa: CASSLGTSGWNEQFF

j_gene: TRBJ1-4
v_gene: TRBV20-1
abundance: NA
len: 15
d_gene: TRBD1
CDR3nt: TGCAGTGCTAGAGACCCGGACAGGGGGGTTGAAAAACTGTTTTTT
CDR3aa: CSARDPDRGVEKLFF

j_gene: TRBJ2-4
v_gene: TRBV20-1
abundance: NA
len: 15
d_gene: TRBD2
CDR3nt: TGCAGTTCTACCCCTCTGGCGGGAGTCTACAATGAGCAGTACTTC
CDR3aa: CSSTPLAGVYNEQYF

j_gene: TRBJ2-5
v_gene: TRBV14
abundance: few
len: 17
d_gene: NA
CDR3nt: TGTGCCAGCAGCCAAGACGTTCTCAGGGACCTCCCAGAGACCCAGTACTTC
CDR3aa: CASSQDVLRDLPETQYF

j_gene: TRBJ2-4
v_gene: TRBV9
abundance: few
len: 14
d_gene: NA
CDR3nt: TGTGCCAGCAGCCCCGGGACTCTCAAAAACATTCAGTACTTC
CDR3aa: CASSPGTLKNIQYF

j_gene: TRBJ2-3
v_gene: TRBV5-1
abundance: few
len: 13
d_gene: NA
CDR3nt: TGCGCCAGCAGCTTAAGAAGAGGAGACAGGCAGTATTTT
CDR3aa: CASSLRRGDRQYF

j_gene: TRBJ2-3
v_gene: TRBV20-1
abundance: NA
len: 14
d_gene: NA
CDR3nt: TGCAGTGCTTCCGGGACCCCTGGCACAGATACGCAGTATTTT
CDR3aa: CSASGTPGTDTQYF

j_gene: TRBJ1-6
v_gene: TRBV28
abundance: NA
len: 15
d_gene: TRBD1
CDR3nt: TGTGCCAGCAGTTTAACCGGGACAGGGAATTCACCCCCCCACTTT
CDR3aa: CASSLTGTGNSPPHF

j_gene: TRBJ2-7
v_gene: TRBV29-1
abundance: many
len: 13
d_gene: NA
CDR3nt: TGCAGCGTTGGAGGACGCACATCCTACGAGCAGTACTTC
CDR3aa: CSVGGRTSYEQYF

j_gene: TRBJ1-5
v_gene: TRBV29-1
abundance: many
len: 12
d_gene: NA
CDR3nt: TGCAGCGTTGTGGTGGGCAATCAGCCCCAGCATTTT
CDR3aa: CSVVVGNQPQHF

j_gene: TRBJ1-5
v_gene: TRBV27
abundance: NA
len: 17
d_gene: TRBD1
CDR3nt: TGTGCCAGCAGTTTATCGGGCGGGACAGGGAGGCATCAGCCCCAGCATTTT
CDR3aa: CASSLSGGTGRHQPQHF

j_gene: TRBJ2-7
v_gene: TRBV21-1
abundance: NA
len: 16
d_gene: NA
CDR3nt: TGTGCCAGCAGCAAAGACGAGGACAGCCCTCCCTACGAGCAGTACTTC
CDR3aa: CASSKDEDSPPYEQYF

j_gene: TRBJ2-7
v_gene: TRBV7-2
abundance: NA
len: 15
d_gene: NA
CDR3nt: TGTGCCAGCAGCTTAGTGTGGGAGGGGGGTAACGAGCAGTACTTC
CDR3aa: CASSLVWEGGNEQYF

j_gene: TRBJ2-3
v_gene: TRBV19
abundance: NA
len: 14
d_gene: TRBD2
CDR3nt: TGTGCCAGTAGTTTCGGGACTAGAGCCGATACGCAGTATTTT
CDR3aa: CASSFGTRADTQYF

j_gene: TRBJ1-2
v_gene: TRBV10-3
abundance: many
len: 13
d_gene: TRBD1
CDR3nt: TGTGCCATCAGTGATGGGACAGGGGACGGCTACACCTTC
CDR3aa: CAISDGTGDGYTF

j_gene: TRBJ2-7
v_gene: TRBV14
abundance: few
len: 15
d_gene: NA
CDR3nt: TGTGCCAGCAGCCAAGGCATGGGCAGGACCTACGAGCAGTACTTC
CDR3aa: CASSQGMGRTYEQYF

j_gene: TRBJ2-1
v_gene: TRBV6-5
abundance: few
len: 16
d_gene: NA
CDR3nt: TGTGCCAGCGACCCCTCTCCTATATGGGGGACTGGTGAGCAGTTCTTC
CDR3aa: CASDPSPIWGTGEQFF

j_gene: TRBJ1-1
v_gene: TRBV4-1
abundance: few
len: 16
d_gene: NA
CDR3nt: TGCGCCAGCAGCCAAGATGCTATTGGACAGTCTCTGAGAGCTTTCTTT
CDR3aa: CASSQDAIGQSLRAFF

j_gene: TRBJ2-1
v_gene: TRBV24-1
abundance: few
len: 13
d_gene: TRBD2
CDR3nt: TGTGCCACCAGTGATGGACTAGCGAATGAGCAGTTCTTC
CDR3aa: CATSDGLANEQFF

j_gene: TRBJ2-3
v_gene: TRBV6-6
abundance: NA
len: 15
d_gene: NA
CDR3nt: TGTGCCAGCAGTACCTCCCCACTTAGCACAGATACGCAGTATTTT
CDR3aa: CASSTSPLSTDTQYF

j_gene: TRBJ1-1
v_gene: TRBV5-1
abundance: few
len: 15
d_gene: NA
CDR3nt: TGCGCCAGCAGCTTCCTATCGGCCATGAACACTGAAGCTTTCTTT
CDR3aa: CASSFLSAMNTEAFF

j_gene: TRBJ2-3
v_gene: TRBV11-3
abundance: NA
len: 13
d_gene: NA
CDR3nt: TGTGCCAGCAGCGGACAAGCTGGTGATACGCAGTATTTT
CDR3aa: CASSGQAGDTQYF

j_gene: TRBJ2-3
v_gene: TRBV3-1
abundance: many
len: 15
d_gene: NA
CDR3nt: TGTGCCAGCAGCCAAGGGCTAGCTAGCACAGATACGCAGTATTTT
CDR3aa: CASSQGLASTDTQYF

j_gene: TRBJ2-1
v_gene: TRBV20-1
abundance: few
len: 18
d_gene: NA
CDR3nt: TGCAGTGCTAGCCCCAGCGGAAGTCAAATGAGCTCCTACAATGAGCAGTTCTTC
CDR3aa: CSASPSGSQMSSYNEQFF

j_gene: TRBJ1-2
v_gene: TRBV29-1
abundance: many
len: 13
d_gene: NA
CDR3nt: TGCAGCGTAGCCGAATCTGTGACCTATGGCTACACCTTC
CDR3aa: CSVAESVTYGYTF

j_gene: TRBJ1-2
v_gene: TRBV5-1
abundance: NA
len: 14
d_gene: NA
CDR3nt: TGCGCCAGCAGCCCTTCTGAAAACCCTATAGGCTACACCTTC
CDR3aa: CASSPSENPIGYTF

j_gene: TRBJ2-5
v_gene: TRBV3-1
abundance: many
len: 13
d_gene: NA
CDR3nt: TGTGCCAGCAGCCTTAGAGCGCAAGAGACCCAGTACTTC
CDR3aa: CASSLRAQETQYF

j_gene: TRBJ2-3
v_gene: TRBV2
abundance: few
len: 16
d_gene: TRBD2
CDR3nt: TGTGCCAGCAGTGAAGGTAGCGGGAGAACTGCAGATACGCAGTATTTT
CDR3aa: CASSEGSGRTADTQYF

j_gene: TRBJ2-3
v_gene: TRBV6-5
abundance: NA
len: 15
d_gene: NA
CDR3nt: TGTGCCAGCAGTTTAACACAGGGCCCCACAGATACGCAGTATTTT
CDR3aa: CASSLTQGPTDTQYF

j_gene: TRBJ2-7
v_gene: TRBV4-2
abundance: NA
len: 18
d_gene: TRBD2
CDR3nt: TGTGCCAGCAGCCGCCAGAGACTAGCGGAGGCCTCCTACAATGAGCAGTACTTC
CDR3aa: CASSRQRLAEASYNEQYF

j_gene: TRBJ1-2
v_gene: TRBV21-1
abundance: NA
len: 10
d_gene: NA
CDR3nt: TGTGCCCGCCAGGGTAACGGCTACACCTTC
CDR3aa: CARQGNGYTF

j_gene: TRBJ2-1
v_gene: TRBV20-1
abundance: NA
len: 18
d_gene: TRBD2
CDR3nt: TGCAGTGCTAGACCGCGGACTAGCGGGAGTTGGACCTACAATGAGCAGTTCTTC
CDR3aa: CSARPRTSGSWTYNEQFF

j_gene: TRBJ2-7
v_gene: TRBV20-1
abundance: NA
len: 14
d_gene: NA
CDR3nt: TGCAGTGCTGCCAGGGGGGTCAACTCCTACGAGCAGTACTTC
CDR3aa: CSAARGVNSYEQYF

j_gene: TRBJ2-1
v_gene: TRBV28
abundance: few
len: 16
d_gene: TRBD2
CDR3nt: TGTGCCAGCAGACTAGCGGGAGTGGTCTCCTACAATGAGCAGTTCTTC
CDR3aa: CASRLAGVVSYNEQFF

j_gene: TRBJ2-5
v_gene: TRBV9
abundance: NA
len: 14
d_gene: TRBD2
CDR3nt: TGTGCCAGCAGCGGCGGGACTAGGCAAGAGACCCAGTACTTC
CDR3aa: CASSGGTRQETQYF

j_gene: TRBJ2-3
v_gene: TRBV4-1
abundance: NA
len: 13
d_gene: NA
CDR3nt: TGCGCCAGCAGCCAAGATTGGGCTGGGACGCAGTATTTT
CDR3aa: CASSQDWAGTQYF

j_gene: TRBJ2-7
v_gene: TRBV12-3/TRBV12-4
abundance: few
len: 15
d_gene: NA
CDR3nt: TGTGCCAGCAGTGCAACGGGACAAAGCTCCTACGAGCAGTACTTC
CDR3aa: CASSATGQSSYEQYF

j_gene: TRBJ1-1
v_gene: TRBV5-1
abundance: few
len: 15
d_gene: NA
CDR3nt: TGCGCCAGCAGCTCGACTGGGGGGAGGAACACTGAAGCTTTCTTT
CDR3aa: CASSSTGGRNTEAFF

j_gene: TRBJ2-7
v_gene: TRBV4-1
abundance: few
len: 15
d_gene: NA
CDR3nt: TGCGCCAGCAGCCAAATCGGGACCCGGACCTACGAGCAGTACTTC
CDR3aa: CASSQIGTRTYEQYF

j_gene: TRBJ2-7
v_gene: TRBV2
abundance: NA
len: 16
d_gene: NA
CDR3nt: TGTGCCAGCCGTTTTGAGGAGGGAAGCTCCTACAATGAGCAGTACTTC
CDR3aa: CASRFEEGSSYNEQYF

j_gene: TRBJ2-1
v_gene: TRBV29-1
abundance: NA
len: 16
d_gene: TRBD1
CDR3nt: TGCAGCGTTGGACCCGACCCGACAGGGGGGTACAATGAGCAGTTCTTC
CDR3aa: CSVGPDPTGGYNEQFF

j_gene: TRBJ2-7
v_gene: TRBV7-2
abundance: few
len: 16
d_gene: TRBD1
CDR3nt: TGTGCCAGCAGCTTATTAGGGACAGGGAGTATCTACGAGCAGTACTTC
CDR3aa: CASSLLGTGSIYEQYF

j_gene: TRBJ2-7
v_gene: TRBV20-1
abundance: NA
len: 16
d_gene: NA
CDR3nt: TGCAGTGCTAACCCTCTCTACGGGCTTAGCTCCTACGAGCAGTACTTC
CDR3aa: CSANPLYGLSSYEQYF

j_gene: TRBJ1-5
v_gene: TRBV27
abundance: NA
len: 13
d_gene: NA
CDR3nt: TGTGCCAGCAGTTGGTCGGGTGATCAGCCCCAGCATTTT
CDR3aa: CASSWSGDQPQHF